This TCR beta chain was sequenced for a study of T cell repertoires in cytomegalovirus infection. CDR3 length: 12 amino acids. Trimming stripped 3 bases from V and 6 bases from J, with 11 bases between. The germline V gene has CDR1 DFQATT and CDR2 SNEGSKA (reference sequence). From the reads, TCRdb called clonotypes with MiXCR, one entry per CDR3 protein. This table holds 26,000 or so distinct CDR3 sequences, around a fifth found once. Regarding this clonotype: Its specificity is unknown.

This sequence was found in a human donor in good health (CMV status not recorded). Some clones in this sample may be carry-over from other donors' samples. J is TRBJ1-1 and V is TRBV20-1, with unresolved D. This specimen consisted of CD8+ T cells from cultured PBMCs, obtained from culture after CMV antigen stimulation. CDR3 sequence reads: CSASRLLAEAFF. Here the CDR3 DNA reads TGCAGTGCTAGCCGCTTATTGGCTGAAGCTTTCTTT.